This T cell receptor beta chain came from a study of blood T cells in healthy people across ages. PCR was performed a second time for roughly 7 to 12 cycles using a sample-barcoded 5' primer and a J-beta primer mix. From the 5' RACE reads, TCRdb called clonotypes with MiXCR, one entry per CDR3 protein. The sample consists of over 950,000 distinct CDR3 sequences, roughly half of them appearing once. J gave up 7 bases and V 4 bases, and 8 bases lay outside the gene matches. The CDR3 extends over 15 amino acids. This sequence originates from a woman aged 55-75 years in good health. The sequencing sample was made of blood. The chain couples TRBV12-3 or TRBV12-4 to TRBJ2-1; TRBD2 aligns across 9 bases. The CDR3 loop is CASSSRGRAQNEQFF. Written as DNA, the CDR3 is TGTGCCAGCAGTTCACGCGGGAGGGCCCAGAATGAGCAGTTCTTC.